The source of this TCR beta chain is a study of cytomegalovirus exposure and HLA in healthy donors. The PCR made use of 60 Vbeta and 13 Jbeta primers. Only in-frame clones appear in the TCRdb table, and some are missing; sequencing was by immunoSEQ multiplex PCR. Listed are about 110,000 clones; approximately 6.2% falls within the top ten. The germline gives CDR1 MDHEN, CDR2 SYDVKM. The CDR3 is made up of 14 amino acids. Trimming removed 7 bases at V and 0 bases at J, with 12 bases between. Sequenced: PBMCs. V usage is TRBV28 and J usage is TRBJ1-1; D might be TRBD1 (6 bases). This clonotype was obtained from a man aged 40-55 years in good health and CMV-seropositive. Written as DNA, the CDR3 is TGTGCCAGCAAGGGGGACACCATGAACACTGAAGCTTTCTTT. It translates to CASKGDTMNTEAFF. The full variable domain, with the rest looked up from reference TRBV28 and TRBJ1-1, is DVKVTQSSRYLVKRTGEKVFLECVQDMDHENMFWYRQDPGLGLRLIYFSYDVKMKEKGDIPEGYSVSREKKERFSLILESASTNQTSMYLCASKGDTMNTEAFFGQGTRLTVV.